The 9 T cell receptor beta chains presented below share a single source sample, sequenced in a study of shared clonotypes between healthy human individuals. Clones were read by immunoSEQ multiplex PCR, and TCRdb kept only the in-frame ones, dropping some. The data show over a million clones, about 96% seen once. Sequenced: naive CD4+ T cells sorted from blood. Documented subset: CD45RA+ positively selected. These receptors were taken from a man aged 25 to 40 in good health.

The CDR3 nucleotides are TGTGCCAGTAGCTGGAGGGACAGGGAGGGCTATGGCTACACCTTC. This encodes CASSWRDREGYGYTF. The J gene is TRBJ1-2, the V gene TRBV19, with 9 bases identical to TRBD1. Losses at the gene ends were 6 bases for V and 4 bases for J; bases not matched to a gene: 9. The CDR3 consists of 15 residues. Germline V gene data show CDR1 as LNHDA and CDR2 as SQIVND (reference sequence).

V and J are TRBV5-8 and TRBJ2-7; maybe TRBD1 (5 bases). V gave up 4 bases and J gave up 0 bases, with 17 bases separating them. The V gene's germline CDR1 is SGHTS and CDR2 YDEGEE. CDR3 length: 16 residues. The CDR3 reads CASSPRGALSSYEQYF. The CDR3 DNA follows: TGTGCCAGCAGCCCCCGTGGGGCACTTAGCTCCTACGAGCAGTACTTC.

V is TRBV18 and J is TRBJ2-1; 7 bases align to TRBD1. The germline gives CDR1 KGHSH, CDR2 LQKENI. V shed 6 bases and J 5 bases; nucleotides not matched to a gene: 7. The CDR3 runs to 14 residues. The CDR3, as DNA: TGTGCCAGCTCGGCCGGGACAGCCCACAATGAGCAGTTCTTC. Translating it yields CASSAGTAHNEQFF.

The chain couples TRBV9 to TRBJ2-3; the match to TRBD2 covers 8 bases. The CDR3 consists of 17 residues. Losses at the gene ends were 4 bases for V and 7 bases for J; bases not matched to a gene: 17. Germline values: CDR1 SGDLS, CDR2 YYNGEE. CDR3 sequence reads: CASSPVAGTSDLYTQYF. CDR3 nucleotides: TGTGCCAGCAGCCCCGTGGCGGGGACTAGTGATTTGTATACGCAGTATTTT.

V and J are TRBV11-2 and TRBJ1-1; D is ambiguous. Germline-derived CDR1 and CDR2 are SGHAT and FQNNGV. The V gene lost 4 bases and the J gene lost 7 bases, with 10 bases spanning the gap. There are 12 residues in the CDR3. CDR3 in DNA: TGTGCCAGCAGCTATAGCACATTTGAAGCTTTCTTT. Its translation: CASSYSTFEAFF.

The genes are TRBV2 and TRBJ2-4, with D possibly being TRBD2 (5 bases). The CDR3 covers 14 residues. Germline values: CDR1 SNHLY, CDR2 FYNNEI. V was shortened by 4 bases and J by 1 base, with 8 bases between the two germline ends. This CDR3 reads CASSGREAKNIQYF. The CDR3 DNA follows: TGTGCCAGCAGTGGAAGGGAGGCCAAAAACATTCAGTACTTC.

The gene calls are TRBV2 and TRBJ2-1, with a weak D call TRBD2 (5 bases). The CDR3 is 14 residues long. Deletions cut 7 bases from V and 9 bases from J, with 19 bases between. Germline values: CDR1 SNHLY, CDR2 FYNNEI. CDR3 in amino acids: CASMRTSRVGEQFF. The CDR3 bases are TGTGCCAGCATGAGGACCTCGAGGGTAGGTGAGCAGTTCTTC.

The rearrangement uses TRBV12-5 and TRBJ1-1; TRBD1 matches at 7 bases. CDR1 and CDR2 (germline): LGHNT, FRNRAP. The CDR3 contains 11 residues. J gave up 8 bases and V 5 bases, and 2 bases lay outside the gene matches. In nucleotides, the CDR3 is TGTGCTAGTGGTGACAGGGTAGAAGCTTTCTTT. Residues: CASGDRVEAFF.

For this clone: Other DNA sequences in the same sample also yield this CDR3. V usage is TRBV7-9 and J usage is TRBJ2-3; D is unclear. The CDR3 contains 12 residues. Trimming pared 1 base from V and 4 bases from J, leaving 3 bases between. CDR1 and CDR2 from the germline V gene are SEHNR and FQNEAQ (reference sequence). The CDR3 loop is CASSLESDTQYF. CDR3 nucleotide sequence: TGTGCCAGCAGCTTAGAATCAGATACGCAGTATTTT.